This T cell receptor beta chain was sequenced for a study of shared clonotypes between healthy human individuals. Findings and limits, study-wide: Enrolling few donors narrowed the genetic and exposure-history diversity that was represented. Specimens sampled were limited to blood, with tissue repertoires likely differing.

In the case of this clone: Its antigen is still unknown.

Naive CD8 populations comprised CD45RO-negative cells positively selected for CCR7, excluding terminally differentiated effector memory CD45RA+ cells. Sequenced by immunoSEQ multiplex PCR; TCRdb stores in-frame clones only, minus some. The sample lists some 1,900,000 clones, about 94% occurring once. V gave up 5 bases and J gave up 7 bases, with 12 bases separating them. The CDR3 runs 13 residues. The germline V gene has CDR1 LNHDA and CDR2 SQIVND (reference sequence). The gene calls are TRBV19 and TRBJ2-1, with D possibly matching TRBD1 (6 bases). The sequencing input was naive CD8+ T cells sorted from blood. The sequence was obtained from a man aged 18 to 35 in good health. The CDR3 spells CASSPGVVNEQFF. CDR3 nucleotide sequence: TGTGCCAGTAGTCCAGGGGTGGTTAATGAGCAGTTCTTC.